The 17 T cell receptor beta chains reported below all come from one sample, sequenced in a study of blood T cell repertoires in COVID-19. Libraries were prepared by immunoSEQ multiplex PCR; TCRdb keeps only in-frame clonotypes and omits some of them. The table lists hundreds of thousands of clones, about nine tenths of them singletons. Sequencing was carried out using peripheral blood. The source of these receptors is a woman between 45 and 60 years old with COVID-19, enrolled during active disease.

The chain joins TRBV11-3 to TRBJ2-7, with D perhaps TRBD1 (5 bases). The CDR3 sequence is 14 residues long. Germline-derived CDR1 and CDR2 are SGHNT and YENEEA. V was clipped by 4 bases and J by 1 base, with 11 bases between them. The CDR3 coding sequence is TGTGCCAGCAGCTCCCATCCAGGGTCCTACGAGCAGTACTTC. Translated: CASSSHPGSYEQYF.

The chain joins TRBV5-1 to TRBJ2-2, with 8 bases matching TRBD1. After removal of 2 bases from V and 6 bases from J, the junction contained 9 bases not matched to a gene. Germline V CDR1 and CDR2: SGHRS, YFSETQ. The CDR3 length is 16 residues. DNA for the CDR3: TGCGCCAGCAGCTTTTACGACAGGGGAGTTCCCGGGGAGCTGTTTTTT. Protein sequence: CASSFYDRGVPGELFF.

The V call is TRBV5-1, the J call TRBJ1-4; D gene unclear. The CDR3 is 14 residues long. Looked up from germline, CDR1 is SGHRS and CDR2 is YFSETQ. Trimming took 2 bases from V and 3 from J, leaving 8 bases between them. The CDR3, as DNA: TGCGCCAGCAGCTTAAGTGGAGCTAATGAAAAACTGTTTTTT. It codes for CASSLSGANEKLFF.

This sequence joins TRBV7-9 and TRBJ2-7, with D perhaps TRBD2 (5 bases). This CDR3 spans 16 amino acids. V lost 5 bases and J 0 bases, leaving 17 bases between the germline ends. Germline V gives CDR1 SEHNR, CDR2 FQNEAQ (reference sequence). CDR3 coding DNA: TGTGCCAGCAGCCCCACGGTTTGGGAGTCCTCCTACGAGCAGTACTTC. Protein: CASSPTVWESSYEQYF. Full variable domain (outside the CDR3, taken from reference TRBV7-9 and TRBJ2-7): DTGVSQNPRHKITKRGQNVTFRCDPISEHNRLYWYRQTLGQGPEFLTYFQNEAQLEKSRLLSDRFSAERPKGSFSTLEIQRTEQGDSAMYLCASSPTVWESSYEQYFGPGTRLTVT.

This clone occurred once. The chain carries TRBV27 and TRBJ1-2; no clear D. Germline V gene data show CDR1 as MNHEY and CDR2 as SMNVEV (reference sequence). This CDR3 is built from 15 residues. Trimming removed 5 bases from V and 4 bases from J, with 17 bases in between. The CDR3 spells CASSPLGREVYGYTF. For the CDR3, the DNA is TGTGCCAGCAGTCCCCTGGGGAGGGAGGTCTATGGCTACACCTTC.

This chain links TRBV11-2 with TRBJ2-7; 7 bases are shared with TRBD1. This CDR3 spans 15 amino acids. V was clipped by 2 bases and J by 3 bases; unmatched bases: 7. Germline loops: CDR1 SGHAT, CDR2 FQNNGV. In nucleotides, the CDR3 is TGTGCCAGCAGCTTATTTCGACAGGGCTACTACGAGCAGTACTTC. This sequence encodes CASSLFRQGYYEQYF.

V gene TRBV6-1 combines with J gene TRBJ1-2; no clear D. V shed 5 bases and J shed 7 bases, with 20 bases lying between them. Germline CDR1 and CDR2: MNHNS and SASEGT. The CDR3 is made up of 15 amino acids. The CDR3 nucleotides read TGTGCCAGCAGTCTGCGGGGAGACATGAGAACTGGCTACACCTTC. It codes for CASSLRGDMRTGYTF.

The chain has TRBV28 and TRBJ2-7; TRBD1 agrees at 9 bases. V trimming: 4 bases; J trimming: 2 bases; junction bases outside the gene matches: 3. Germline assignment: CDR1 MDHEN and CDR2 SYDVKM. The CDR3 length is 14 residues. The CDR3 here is CASSSDRGTYEQYF. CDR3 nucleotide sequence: TGTGCCAGCAGTTCAGACAGGGGGACCTACGAGCAGTACTTC.

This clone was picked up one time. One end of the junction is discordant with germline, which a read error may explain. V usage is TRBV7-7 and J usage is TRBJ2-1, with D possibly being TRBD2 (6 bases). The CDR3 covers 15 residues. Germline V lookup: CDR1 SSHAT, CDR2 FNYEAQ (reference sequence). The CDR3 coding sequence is TGTGCTAGCAGCTTGGTCGGGAGCTCCTACAATGAGCAGTTCTTC. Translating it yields CASSLVGSSYNEQFF.

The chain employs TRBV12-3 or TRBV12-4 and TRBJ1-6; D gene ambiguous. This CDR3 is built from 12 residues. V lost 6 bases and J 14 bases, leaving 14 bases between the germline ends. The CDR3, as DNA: TGTGCCAGCAGCCTAAAATTGGTCACCCTCCACTTT. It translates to CASSLKLVTLHF.

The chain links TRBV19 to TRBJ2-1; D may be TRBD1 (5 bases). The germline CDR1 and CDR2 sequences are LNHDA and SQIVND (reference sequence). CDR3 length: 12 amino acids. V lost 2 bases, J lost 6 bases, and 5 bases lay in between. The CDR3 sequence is CASSIRGNEQFF. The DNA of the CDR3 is TGTGCCAGTAGTATAAGGGGCAATGAGCAGTTCTTC. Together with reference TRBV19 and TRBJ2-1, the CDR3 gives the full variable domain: DGGITQSPKYLFRKEGQNVTLSCEQNLNHDAMYWYRQDPGQGLRLIYYSQIVNDFQKGDIAEGYSVSREKKESFPLTVTSAQKNPTAFYLCASSIRGNEQFFGPGTRLTVL.

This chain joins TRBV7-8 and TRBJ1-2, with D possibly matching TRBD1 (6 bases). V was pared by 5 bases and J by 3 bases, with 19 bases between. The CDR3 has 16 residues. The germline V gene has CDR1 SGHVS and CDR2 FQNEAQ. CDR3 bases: TGTGCCAGCAGCGCGCGGCAGGGGAACTGGGACTATGGCTACACCTTC. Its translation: CASSARQGNWDYGYTF.

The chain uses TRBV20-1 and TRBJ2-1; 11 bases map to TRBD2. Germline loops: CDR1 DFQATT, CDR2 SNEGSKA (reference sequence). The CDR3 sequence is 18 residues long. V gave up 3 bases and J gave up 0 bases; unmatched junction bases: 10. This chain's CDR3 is CSASLVAGGRSSYNEQFF. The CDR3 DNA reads TGCAGTGCTAGTTTAGTAGCGGGAGGGCGGAGCTCCTACAATGAGCAGTTCTTC.

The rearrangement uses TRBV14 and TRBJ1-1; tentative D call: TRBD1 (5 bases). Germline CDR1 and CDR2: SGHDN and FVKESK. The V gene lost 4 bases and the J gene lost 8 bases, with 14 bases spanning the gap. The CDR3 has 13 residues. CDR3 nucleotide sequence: TGTGCCAGCAGCCGGAGAGGACACTCGGAAGCTTTCTTT. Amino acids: CASSRRGHSEAFF.

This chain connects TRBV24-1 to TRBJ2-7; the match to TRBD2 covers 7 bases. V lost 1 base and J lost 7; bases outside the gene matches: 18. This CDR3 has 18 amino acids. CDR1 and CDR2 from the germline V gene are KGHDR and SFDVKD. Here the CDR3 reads CATSDFQSWWEGLQEQYF. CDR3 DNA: TGTGCCACCAGTGATTTCCAATCTTGGTGGGAGGGCCTCCAGGAGCAGTACTTC.

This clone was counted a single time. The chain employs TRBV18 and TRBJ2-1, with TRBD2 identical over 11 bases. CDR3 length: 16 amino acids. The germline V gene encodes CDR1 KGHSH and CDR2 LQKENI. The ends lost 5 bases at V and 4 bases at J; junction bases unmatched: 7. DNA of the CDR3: TGTGCCAGCTCAACAAGTCTAGCGGGGGGTTACAATGAGCAGTTCTTC. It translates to CASSTSLAGGYNEQFF.

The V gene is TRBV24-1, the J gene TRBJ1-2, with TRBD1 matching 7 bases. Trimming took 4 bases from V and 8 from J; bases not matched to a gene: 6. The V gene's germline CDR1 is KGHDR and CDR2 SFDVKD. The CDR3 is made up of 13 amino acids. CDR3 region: CATSDSTGVGYTF. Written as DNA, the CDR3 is TGTGCCACCAGTGACTCTACAGGGGTCGGCTACACCTTC.